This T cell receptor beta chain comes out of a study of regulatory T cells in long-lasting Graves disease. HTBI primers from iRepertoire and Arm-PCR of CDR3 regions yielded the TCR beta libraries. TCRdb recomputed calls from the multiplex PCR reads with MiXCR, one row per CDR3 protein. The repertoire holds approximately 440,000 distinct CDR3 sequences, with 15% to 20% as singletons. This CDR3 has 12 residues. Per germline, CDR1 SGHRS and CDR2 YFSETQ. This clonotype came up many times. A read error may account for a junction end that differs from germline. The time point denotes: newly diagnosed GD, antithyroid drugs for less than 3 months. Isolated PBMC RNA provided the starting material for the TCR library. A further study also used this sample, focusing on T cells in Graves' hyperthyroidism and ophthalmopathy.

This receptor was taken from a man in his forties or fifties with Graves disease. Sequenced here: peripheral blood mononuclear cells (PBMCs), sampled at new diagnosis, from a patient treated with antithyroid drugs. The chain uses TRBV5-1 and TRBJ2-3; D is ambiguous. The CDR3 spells CASSSVTDTQYF. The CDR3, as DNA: TGTGCCAGCAGCTCCGTAACAGATACGCAGTATTTT.